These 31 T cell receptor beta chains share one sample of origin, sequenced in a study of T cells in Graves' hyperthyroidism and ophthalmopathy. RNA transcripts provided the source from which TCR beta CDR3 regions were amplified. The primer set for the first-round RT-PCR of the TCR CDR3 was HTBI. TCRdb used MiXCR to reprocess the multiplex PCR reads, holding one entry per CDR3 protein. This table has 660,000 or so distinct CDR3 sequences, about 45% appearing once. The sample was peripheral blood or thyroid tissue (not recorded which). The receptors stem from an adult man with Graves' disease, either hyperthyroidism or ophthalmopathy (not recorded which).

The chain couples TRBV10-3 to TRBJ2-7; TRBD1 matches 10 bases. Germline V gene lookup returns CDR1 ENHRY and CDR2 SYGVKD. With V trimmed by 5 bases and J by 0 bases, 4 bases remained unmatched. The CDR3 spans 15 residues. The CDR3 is CAISRDRGSSYEQYF. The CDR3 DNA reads TGTGCCATCAGTCGGGACAGGGGAAGCTCCTACGAGCAGTACTTC.

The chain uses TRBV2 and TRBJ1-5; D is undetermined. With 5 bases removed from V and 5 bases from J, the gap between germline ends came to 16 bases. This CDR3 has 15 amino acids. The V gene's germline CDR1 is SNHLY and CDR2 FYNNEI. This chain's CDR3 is CASSYSGTAHQPQHF. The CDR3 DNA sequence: TGTGCCAGCAGTTACTCAGGAACGGCCCATCAGCCCCAGCATTTT. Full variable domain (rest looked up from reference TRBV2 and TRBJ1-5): EPEVTQTPSHQVTQMGQEVILRCVPISNHLYFYWYRQILGQKVEFLVSFYNNEISEKSEIFDDQFSVERPDGSNFTLKIRSTKLEDSAMYFCASSYSGTAHQPQHFGDGTRLSIL.

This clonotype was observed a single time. CDR3 bases: TGTGCCAGCAGCCAAGGCCTAACTAGCGGGAGTCCCAACGAGCAGTACTTC. Its translation: CASSQGLTSGSPNEQYF. The V and J genes are TRBV7-8 and TRBJ2-7; 11 nucleotides agree with TRBD2. The CDR3 covers 17 residues. V lost 5 bases and J lost 5; bases outside the gene matches: 14. The germline V gene encodes CDR1 SGHVS and CDR2 FQNEAQ. The full variable domain, completed using reference TRBV7-8 and TRBJ2-7, is GAGVSQSPRYKVAKRGQDVALRCDPISGHVSLFWYQQALGQGPEFLTYFQNEAQLDKSGLPSDRFFAERPEGSVSTLKIQRTQQEDSAVYLCASSQGLTSGSPNEQYFGPGTRLTVT.

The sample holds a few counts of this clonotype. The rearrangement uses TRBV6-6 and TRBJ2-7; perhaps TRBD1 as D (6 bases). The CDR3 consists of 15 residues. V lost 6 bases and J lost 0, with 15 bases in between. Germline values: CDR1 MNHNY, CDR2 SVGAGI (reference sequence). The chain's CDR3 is CASSVEDRNSYEQYF. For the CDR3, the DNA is TGTGCCAGCAGCGTAGAAGACAGGAACTCCTACGAGCAGTACTTC.

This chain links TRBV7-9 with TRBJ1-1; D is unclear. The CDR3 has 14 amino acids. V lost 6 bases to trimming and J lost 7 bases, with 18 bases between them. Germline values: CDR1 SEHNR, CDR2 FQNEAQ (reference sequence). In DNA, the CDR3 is TGTGCCAGCAGGCGGAACGACGGGTCGTATGAAGCTTTCTTT. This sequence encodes CASRRNDGSYEAFF. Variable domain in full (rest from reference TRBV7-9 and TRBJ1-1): DTGVSQNPRHKITKRGQNVTFRCDPISEHNRLYWYRQTLGQGPEFLTYFQNEAQLEKSRLLSDRFSAERPKGSFSTLEIQRTEQGDSAMYLCASRRNDGSYEAFFGQGTRLTVV.

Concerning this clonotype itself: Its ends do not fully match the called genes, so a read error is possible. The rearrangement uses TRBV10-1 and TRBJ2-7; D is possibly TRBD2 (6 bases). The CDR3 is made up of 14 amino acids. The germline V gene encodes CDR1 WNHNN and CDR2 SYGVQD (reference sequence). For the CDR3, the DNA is TGTGCCAGCAGTTCGACTAGGAACCACTACGAGCAGTACTTC. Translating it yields CASSSTRNHYEQYF.

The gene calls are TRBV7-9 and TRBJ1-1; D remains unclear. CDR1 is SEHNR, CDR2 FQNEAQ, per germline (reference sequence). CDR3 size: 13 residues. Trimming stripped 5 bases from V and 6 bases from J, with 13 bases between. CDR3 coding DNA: TGTGCCAGCAGCCCCTGGTCGGGCGCTGAAGCTTTCTTT. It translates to CASSPWSGAEAFF.

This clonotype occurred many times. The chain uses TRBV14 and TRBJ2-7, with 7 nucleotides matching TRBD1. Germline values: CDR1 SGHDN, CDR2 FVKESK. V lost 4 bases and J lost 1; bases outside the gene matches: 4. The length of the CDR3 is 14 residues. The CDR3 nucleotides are TGTGCCAGCAGCCCACAGGGGTTGTCCTACGAGCAGTACTTC. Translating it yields CASSPQGLSYEQYF.

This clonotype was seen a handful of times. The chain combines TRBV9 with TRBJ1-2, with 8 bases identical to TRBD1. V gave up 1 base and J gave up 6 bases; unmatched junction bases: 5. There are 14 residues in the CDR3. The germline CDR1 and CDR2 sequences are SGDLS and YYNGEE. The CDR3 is CASSVTDRVDGYTF. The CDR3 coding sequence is TGTGCCAGCAGCGTAACGGACAGGGTTGATGGCTACACCTTC. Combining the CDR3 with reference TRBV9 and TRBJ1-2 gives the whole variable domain DSGVTQTPKHLITATGQRVTLRCSPRSGDLSVYWYQQSLDQGLQFLIQYYNGEERAKGNILERFSAQQFPDLHSELNLSSLELGDSALYFCASSVTDRVDGYTFGSGTRLTVV.

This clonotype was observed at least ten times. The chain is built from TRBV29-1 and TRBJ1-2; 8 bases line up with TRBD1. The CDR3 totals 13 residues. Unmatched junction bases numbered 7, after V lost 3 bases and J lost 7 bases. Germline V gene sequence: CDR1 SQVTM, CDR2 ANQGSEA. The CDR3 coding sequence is TGCAGCGTTGATCGACAGGGGCAGGGTGGCTACACCTTC. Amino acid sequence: CSVDRQGQGGYTF.

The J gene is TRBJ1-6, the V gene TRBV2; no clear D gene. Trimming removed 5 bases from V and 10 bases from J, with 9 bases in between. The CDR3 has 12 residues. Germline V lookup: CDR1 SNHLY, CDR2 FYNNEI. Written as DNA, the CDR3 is TGTGCCAGCAGTCCCCAGACATCACCCCTCCACTTT. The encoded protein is CASSPQTSPLHF.

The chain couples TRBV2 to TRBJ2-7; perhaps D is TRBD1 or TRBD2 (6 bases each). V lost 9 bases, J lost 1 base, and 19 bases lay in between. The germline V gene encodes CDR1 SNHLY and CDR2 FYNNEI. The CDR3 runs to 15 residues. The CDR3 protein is CASTMGAGLSYEQYF. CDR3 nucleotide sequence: TGTGCCAGTACCATGGGGGCGGGACTTTCCTACGAGCAGTACTTC.

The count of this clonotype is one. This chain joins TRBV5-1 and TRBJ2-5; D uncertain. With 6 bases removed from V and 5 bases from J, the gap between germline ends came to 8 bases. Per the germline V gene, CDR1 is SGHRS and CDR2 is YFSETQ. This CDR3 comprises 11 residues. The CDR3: CASTKQETQYF. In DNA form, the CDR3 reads TGCGCCAGCACCAAACAGGAGACCCAGTACTTC. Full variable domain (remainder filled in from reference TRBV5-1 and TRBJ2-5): KAGVTQTPRYLIKTRGQQVTLSCSPISGHRSVSWYQQTPGQGLQFLFEYFSETQRNKGNFPGRFSGRQFSNSRSEMNVSTLELGDSALYLCASTKQETQYFGPGTRLLVL.

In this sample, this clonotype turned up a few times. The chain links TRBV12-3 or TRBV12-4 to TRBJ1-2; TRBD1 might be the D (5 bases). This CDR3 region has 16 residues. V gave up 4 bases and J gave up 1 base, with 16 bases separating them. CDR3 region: CASSYSGTDDNYGYTF. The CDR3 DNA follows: TGTGCCAGCAGTTACTCTGGGACGGACGATAACTATGGCTACACCTTC.

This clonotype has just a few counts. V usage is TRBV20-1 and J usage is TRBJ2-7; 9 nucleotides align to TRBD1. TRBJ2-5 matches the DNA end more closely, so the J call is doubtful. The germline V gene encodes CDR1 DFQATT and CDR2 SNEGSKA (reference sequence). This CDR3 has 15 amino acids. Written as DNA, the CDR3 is TGCAGTGCTAGGCCCTCCGGACAGGGGATGGAGACCCAGTACTTC. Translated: CSARPSGQGMETQYF.

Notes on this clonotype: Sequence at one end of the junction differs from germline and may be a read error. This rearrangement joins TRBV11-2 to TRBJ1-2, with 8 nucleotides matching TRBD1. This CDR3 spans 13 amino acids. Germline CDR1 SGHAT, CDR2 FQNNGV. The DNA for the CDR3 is TGTGACAGCAGCATAGGGACAGGCTATGGCTACACCTTC. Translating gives CDSSIGTGYGYTF. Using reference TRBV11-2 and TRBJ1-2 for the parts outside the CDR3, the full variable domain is EAGVAQSPRYKIIEKRQSVAFWCNPISGHATLYWYQQILGQGPKLLIQFQNNGVVDDSQLPKDRFSAERLKGVDSTLKIQPAKLEDSAVYLCDSSIGTGYGYTFGSGTRLTVV.

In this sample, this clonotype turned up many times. The chain's CDR3 is CASSRTTGNTIYF. The CDR3 bases are TGTGCCAGCAGCAGGACAACTGGAAACACCATATATTTT. The rearrangement joins TRBV12-3 or TRBV12-4 to TRBJ1-3; possible D gene TRBD1, 5 bases. This CDR3 spans 13 amino acids. V was shortened by 6 bases and J by 2 bases, with 8 bases between the two germline ends.

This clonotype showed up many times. The CDR3 sequence is CASSLAREGSPLHF. The CDR3 coding sequence is TGCGCCAGCAGCTTGGCCAGGGAGGGTTCACCCCTCCACTTT. V and J are TRBV5-1 and TRBJ1-6; a weak D match, TRBD1 (5 bases). Trimming pared 0 bases from V and 9 bases from J, leaving 10 bases between. The CDR3 length is 14 residues. Germline CDR1 is SGHRS and CDR2 is YFSETQ. The entire variable domain, with the rest obtained from reference TRBV5-1 and TRBJ1-6, is as follows: KAGVTQTPRYLIKTRGQQVTLSCSPISGHRSVSWYQQTPGQGLQFLFEYFSETQRNKGNFPGRFSGRQFSNSRSEMNVSTLELGDSALYLCASSLAREGSPLHFGNGTRLTVT.

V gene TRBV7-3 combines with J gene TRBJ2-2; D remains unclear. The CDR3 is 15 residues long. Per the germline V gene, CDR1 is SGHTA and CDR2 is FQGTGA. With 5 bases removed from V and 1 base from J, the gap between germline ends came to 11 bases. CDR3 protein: CASSMTTGNTGELFF. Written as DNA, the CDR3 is TGTGCCAGCAGCATGACGACCGGGAACACCGGGGAGCTGTTTTTT.

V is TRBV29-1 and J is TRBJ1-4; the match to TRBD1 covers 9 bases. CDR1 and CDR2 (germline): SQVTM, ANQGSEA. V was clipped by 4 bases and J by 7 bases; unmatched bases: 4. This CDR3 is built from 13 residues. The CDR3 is CSVAGTGSEKLFF. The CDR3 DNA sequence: TGCAGCGTTGCCGGGACAGGGAGTGAAAAACTGTTTTTT.

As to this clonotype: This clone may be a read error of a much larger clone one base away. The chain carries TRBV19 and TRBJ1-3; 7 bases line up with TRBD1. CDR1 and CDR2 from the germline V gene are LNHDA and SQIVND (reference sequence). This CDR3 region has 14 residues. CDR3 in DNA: TGTGTCAGTATTGAGGGACAGCCTGGAAACACCATATATTTT. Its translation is CVSIEGQPGNTIYF.

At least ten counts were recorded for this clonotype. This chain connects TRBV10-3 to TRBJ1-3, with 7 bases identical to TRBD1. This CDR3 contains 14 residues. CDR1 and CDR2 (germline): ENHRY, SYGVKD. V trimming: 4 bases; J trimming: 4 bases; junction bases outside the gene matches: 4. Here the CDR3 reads CAISGTGDGNTIYF. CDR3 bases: TGTGCCATCAGTGGTACAGGGGACGGAAACACCATATATTTT.

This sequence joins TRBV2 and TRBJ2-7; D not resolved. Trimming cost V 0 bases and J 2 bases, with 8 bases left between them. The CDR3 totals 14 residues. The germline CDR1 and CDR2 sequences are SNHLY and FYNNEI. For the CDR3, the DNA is TGTGCCAGCAGTGAAGCTCGCCGGACCTACGAGCAGTACTTC. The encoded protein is CASSEARRTYEQYF.

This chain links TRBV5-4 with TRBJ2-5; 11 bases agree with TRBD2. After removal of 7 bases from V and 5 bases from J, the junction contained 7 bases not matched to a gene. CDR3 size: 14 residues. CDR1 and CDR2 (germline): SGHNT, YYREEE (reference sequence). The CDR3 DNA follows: TGTGCCAGCTGTAGCGGGGGGGGTGTGGAGACCCAGTACTTC. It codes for CASCSGGGVETQYF.

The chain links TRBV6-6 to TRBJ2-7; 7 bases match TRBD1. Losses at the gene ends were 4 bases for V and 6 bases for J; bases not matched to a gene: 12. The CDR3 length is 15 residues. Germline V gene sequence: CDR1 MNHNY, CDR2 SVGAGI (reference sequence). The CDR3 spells CASSLWAQGSGEQYF. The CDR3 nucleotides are TGTGCCAGCAGTTTATGGGCACAGGGGAGCGGCGAGCAGTACTTC.

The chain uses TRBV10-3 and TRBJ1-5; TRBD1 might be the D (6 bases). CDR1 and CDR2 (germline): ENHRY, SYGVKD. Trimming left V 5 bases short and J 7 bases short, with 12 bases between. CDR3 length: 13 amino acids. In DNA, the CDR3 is TGTGCCATCAGTACAGGGTATGGACAGCCCCAGCATTTT. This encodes CAISTGYGQPQHF.

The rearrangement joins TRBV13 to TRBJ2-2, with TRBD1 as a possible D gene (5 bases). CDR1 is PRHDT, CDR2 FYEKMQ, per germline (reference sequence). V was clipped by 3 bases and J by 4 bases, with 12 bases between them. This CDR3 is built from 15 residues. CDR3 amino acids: CASSFHRPITGELFF. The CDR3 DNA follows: TGTGCCAGCAGCTTTCACAGGCCGATCACCGGGGAGCTGTTTTTT.

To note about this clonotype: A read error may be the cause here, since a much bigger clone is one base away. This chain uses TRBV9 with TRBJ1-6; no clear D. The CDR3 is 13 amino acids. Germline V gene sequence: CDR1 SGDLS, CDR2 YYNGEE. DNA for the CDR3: TGTGCCGGCAGCCCCAGCGAAGGTTCACCCCTCCACTTT. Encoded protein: CAGSPSEGSPLHF. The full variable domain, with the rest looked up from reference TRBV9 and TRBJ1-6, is DSGVTQTPKHLITATGQRVTLRCSPRSGDLSVYWYQQSLDQGLQFLIQYYNGEERAKGNILERFSAQQFPDLHSELNLSSLELGDSALYFCAGSPSEGSPLHFGNGTRLTVT.

The CDR3, as DNA: TGTGCCAGCAGCCTAAGACAGGTTAAGAATGGCTACACCTTC. Translating it yields CASSLRQVKNGYTF. J is TRBJ1-2 and V is TRBV7-2; tentatively, D is TRBD1 (6 bases). Deletions cut 5 bases from V and 6 bases from J, with 16 bases between. From germline, CDR1 is SGHTA and CDR2 FQGNSA. The CDR3 has 14 amino acids.

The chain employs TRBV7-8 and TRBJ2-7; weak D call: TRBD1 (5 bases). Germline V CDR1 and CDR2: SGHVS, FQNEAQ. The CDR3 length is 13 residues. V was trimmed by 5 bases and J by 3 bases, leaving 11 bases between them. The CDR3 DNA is TGTGCCAGCAGCCACTTAAGGGGCTACGAGCAGTACTTC. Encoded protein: CASSHLRGYEQYF. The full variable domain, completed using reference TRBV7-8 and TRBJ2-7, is GAGVSQSPRYKVAKRGQDVALRCDPISGHVSLFWYQQALGQGPEFLTYFQNEAQLDKSGLPSDRFFAERPEGSVSTLKIQRTQQEDSAVYLCASSHLRGYEQYFGPGTRLTVT.

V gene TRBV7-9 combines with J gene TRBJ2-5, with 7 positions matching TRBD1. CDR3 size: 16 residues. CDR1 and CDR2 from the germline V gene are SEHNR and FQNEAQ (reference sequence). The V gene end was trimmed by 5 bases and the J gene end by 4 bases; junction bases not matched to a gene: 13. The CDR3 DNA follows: TGTGCCAGCAGCCTAACAGGGGAACGGCAGCGAGAGACCCAGTACTTC. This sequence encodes CASSLTGERQRETQYF.